Following are 21 T cell receptor beta chains from one sample sequenced in a study of cytomegalovirus exposure and HLA in healthy donors. With 60 Vbeta and 13 Jbeta primers, the PCR was carried out. Clones were read by immunoSEQ multiplex PCR, and TCRdb kept only the in-frame ones, dropping some. The data hold 160,000 or so clones, with 70% to 80% observed a single time. The sequenced material came from PBMCs. These receptors all stem from a man aged 50-59 years in good health and CMV-seropositive.

The V and J genes are TRBV5-1 and TRBJ2-7; the match to TRBD1 covers 7 bases. This CDR3 has 13 amino acids. V gave up 3 bases and J gave up 2 bases; unmatched junction bases: 2. The germline V gene has CDR1 SGHRS and CDR2 YFSETQ. CDR3 sequence: CASSSGTAYEQYF. The CDR3 coding sequence is TGCGCCAGCAGCTCAGGGACAGCCTACGAGCAGTACTTC.

The chain uses TRBV9 and TRBJ1-4; D remains ambiguous. Germline CDR1 SGDLS, CDR2 YYNGEE. This CDR3 contains 15 residues. Trimming shortened V by 0 bases and J by 8 bases, and 14 bases separated the two germline ends. The CDR3 loop is CASSVAAGLEEKLFF. DNA of the CDR3: TGTGCCAGCAGCGTAGCTGCGGGGTTGGAAGAAAAACTGTTTTTT.

This clone has a handful of counts. V gene TRBV6-1 combines with J gene TRBJ1-5, with 8 bases lining up with TRBD1. CDR1 MNHNS and CDR2 SASEGT come from the germline V gene. The junction had 10 bases not matched to a gene; V was cut back by 0 bases and J by 6 bases. The CDR3 is 17 amino acids. The CDR3 reads CASSEAGTGGRIQPQHF. The DNA of the CDR3 is TGTGCCAGCAGTGAAGCGGGAACAGGGGGTAGGATTCAGCCCCAGCATTTT.

The chain is built from TRBV7-6 and TRBJ2-3; 7 bases align to TRBD2. Germline V gene data show CDR1 as SGHVS and CDR2 as FNYEAQ. The CDR3 is 16 residues long. Losses at the gene ends were 4 bases for V and 2 bases for J; bases not matched to a gene: 9. CDR3 coding DNA: TGTGCCAGCAGCTCGCCGACTAGCACCTCCACAGATACGCAGTATTTT. Protein product: CASSSPTSTSTDTQYF.

V usage is TRBV2 and J usage is TRBJ2-3; 12 bases are shared with TRBD2. V gave up 5 bases and J gave up 1 base; unmatched junction bases: 13. Germline assignment: CDR1 SNHLY and CDR2 FYNNEI. The CDR3 is 19 residues long. This chain's CDR3 is CASSRRRLAGGRGTDTQYF. In DNA form, the CDR3 reads TGTGCCAGCAGTCGGCGGAGGCTAGCGGGGGGGCGGGGCACAGATACGCAGTATTTT.

The rearrangement uses TRBV5-6 and TRBJ2-2; tentative D call: TRBD2 (5 bases). Trimming left V 4 bases short and J 6 bases short, with 13 bases between. The CDR3 loop spans 14 amino acids. Germline V gene lookup returns CDR1 SGHDT and CDR2 YYEEEE. The CDR3 coding sequence is TGTGCCAGCAGCAAACTCGGGGTAGCCGGGGAGCTGTTTTTT. This translates into CASSKLGVAGELFF.

The chain employs TRBV27 and TRBJ2-7; D might be TRBD1 (6 bases). The germline gives CDR1 MNHEY, CDR2 SMNVEV (reference sequence). The CDR3 is 15 amino acids. The V end lost 3 bases, the J end lost 0 bases, and 12 bases lay between the germline ends. The CDR3 loop reads CASSLKAGDSYEQYF. The CDR3 coding sequence is TGTGCCAGCAGTTTGAAGGCAGGGGACTCCTACGAGCAGTACTTC.

The CDR3 sequence is CAWGVGGAGTQYF. In DNA, the CDR3 is TGTGCCTGGGGGGTGGGAGGGGCTGGGACCCAGTACTTC. The chain carries TRBV30 and TRBJ2-5; 7 nucleotides agree with TRBD2. Germline assignment: CDR1 GTSNPN and CDR2 SVGIG (reference sequence). After removal of 5 bases from V and 7 bases from J, the junction contained 10 bases not matched to a gene. CDR3 length equals 13 residues.

This rearrangement joins TRBV9 to TRBJ2-7, with TRBD1 identical over 10 bases. The CDR3 totals 15 residues. V lost 4 bases and J lost 3; bases outside the gene matches: 7. Germline V lookup: CDR1 SGDLS, CDR2 YYNGEE. CDR3 loop: CASSFSWDRGYEQYF. CDR3 in DNA: TGTGCCAGCAGCTTCAGTTGGGACAGGGGCTACGAGCAGTACTTC.

The chain combines TRBV10-1 with TRBJ2-1; a weak D match, TRBD1 (6 bases). CDR1 WNHNN and CDR2 SYGVQD come from the germline V gene (reference sequence). The length of the CDR3 is 14 residues. V was trimmed by 2 bases and J by 8 bases, leaving 13 bases between them. CDR3 loop: CASSEPGARYEQFF. The CDR3 DNA is TGCGCCAGCAGTGAGCCAGGGGCGAGGTATGAGCAGTTCTTC.

The chain has TRBV5-1 and TRBJ1-1, with D possibly matching TRBD1 (6 bases). CDR3 length: 15 residues. CDR1 is SGHRS and CDR2 is YFSETQ in the germline V gene. The V and J ends lost 1 base and 4 bases respectively, with 14 bases between them. CDR3 protein: CASSLRGSQGTEAFF. The CDR3 DNA follows: TGCGCCAGCAGCTTGAGGGGGTCTCAGGGCACTGAAGCTTTCTTT.

This clone was found once. The chain couples TRBV27 to TRBJ2-1; D uncertain. Per the germline V gene, CDR1 is MNHEY and CDR2 is SMNVEV (reference sequence). V lost 6 bases to trimming and J lost 3 bases, with 9 bases between them. The CDR3 has 13 residues. The CDR3 region is CASSLEHYNEQFF. CDR3 in DNA: TGTGCCAGCAGCCTTGAACACTACAATGAGCAGTTCTTC.

This clone was counted once. Relative to the germline gene, one junction end is altered; a read error may explain this. In the same sample, other DNA sequences code for this CDR3. The genes are TRBV6-4 and TRBJ1-1; D is possibly TRBD1 (6 bases). CDR1 is MRHNA and CDR2 is SNTAGT in the germline V gene. There are 14 residues in the CDR3. DNA for the CDR3: TGTGCCAGCAGTCTTACAGGGACGAGCACTGAAGCCTTCTTT. Translated: CASSLTGTSTEAFF.

The CDR3 DNA follows: TGTGCCAGTAGGAATACAGGGGTCGAGCAGTACTTC. It codes for CASRNTGVEQYF. The chain couples TRBV19 to TRBJ2-7; 7 bases fit TRBD1. V was pared by 6 bases and J by 6 bases, with 5 bases of the junction left unmatched. The CDR3 extends over 12 amino acids. Germline CDR1 and CDR2: LNHDA and SQIVND (reference sequence). The variable domain in full, completed from reference TRBV19 and TRBJ2-7, reads DGGITQSPKYLFRKEGQNVTLSCEQNLNHDAMYWYRQDPGQGLRLIYYSQIVNDFQKGDIAEGYSVSREKKESFPLTVTSAQKNPTAFYLCASRNTGVEQYFGPGTRLTVT.

V usage is TRBV18 and J usage is TRBJ2-5; D unresolved. V lost 0 bases to trimming and J lost 5 bases, with 10 bases between them. The CDR3 has 14 residues. Germline V gene sequence: CDR1 KGHSH, CDR2 LQKENI. The CDR3: CASSPPHLRETQYF. In DNA, the CDR3 is TGTGCCAGCTCACCACCCCACTTGAGGGAGACCCAGTACTTC.

The table lists this clone with a count of one. The chain is built from TRBV10-3 and TRBJ1-5; no definite D call. The CDR3 spans 12 residues. V was clipped by 4 bases and J by 3 bases, with 4 bases between them. The germline CDR1 and CDR2 sequences are ENHRY and SYGVKD. For the CDR3, the DNA is TGTGCCATCAGTGGACACAATCAGCCCCAGCATTTT. Amino acids: CAISGHNQPQHF.

The V gene is TRBV7-2, the J gene TRBJ2-1; D is undetermined. This CDR3 is 14 amino acids long. V lost 1 base, J lost 8 bases, and 12 bases lay in between. Looked up from germline, CDR1 is SGHTA and CDR2 is FQGNSA. CDR3 loop: CASSLVEWWYEQFF. CDR3 coding DNA: TGTGCCAGCAGCTTAGTGGAGTGGTGGTATGAGCAGTTCTTC.

This chain links TRBV27 with TRBJ2-7; perhaps TRBD2 as D (6 bases). This CDR3 contains 19 residues. Germline V lookup: CDR1 MNHEY, CDR2 SMNVEV (reference sequence). V lost 1 base and J lost 7, with 29 bases in between. This CDR3 reads CASSLFLPFPRGTGGEQYF. CDR3 nucleotides: TGTGCCAGCAGTTTATTCCTCCCTTTCCCTCGGGGGACCGGTGGTGAGCAGTACTTC.

This clone was counted once. The chain carries TRBV2 and TRBJ1-1, with D possibly TRBD1 on 6 matching bases. CDR1 and CDR2 (germline): SNHLY, FYNNEI. Trimming shortened V by 7 bases and J by 1 base, and 19 bases separated the two germline ends. CDR3 length: 16 amino acids. CDR3 sequence reads: CASTSRQVPGNTEAFF. The CDR3 nucleotides are TGTGCCAGCACCTCTAGACAGGTGCCGGGGAACACTGAAGCTTTCTTT.

V gene TRBV5-4 combines with J gene TRBJ2-7; TRBD2 matches 7 bases. J was trimmed by 1 base and V by 0 bases; bases with no gene match: 1. Germline CDR1 reads SGHNT; CDR2 reads YYREEE (reference sequence). CDR3 length equals 14 residues. The CDR3 sequence: CASSLGEGSYEQYF. DNA for the CDR3: TGTGCCAGCAGCTTGGGGGAGGGGTCCTACGAGCAGTACTTC.

In its sample, this clone was seen a few times. The chain joins TRBV7-2 to TRBJ2-5; no reliable D call. CDR3 length equals 15 residues. V shed 5 bases and J shed 1 base, with 14 bases lying between them. Germline V lookup: CDR1 SGHTA, CDR2 FQGNSA. In DNA form, the CDR3 reads TGTGCCAGCAGCGCTGCAATGAGCATCCAAGAGACCCAGTACTTC. It encodes CASSAAMSIQETQYF.